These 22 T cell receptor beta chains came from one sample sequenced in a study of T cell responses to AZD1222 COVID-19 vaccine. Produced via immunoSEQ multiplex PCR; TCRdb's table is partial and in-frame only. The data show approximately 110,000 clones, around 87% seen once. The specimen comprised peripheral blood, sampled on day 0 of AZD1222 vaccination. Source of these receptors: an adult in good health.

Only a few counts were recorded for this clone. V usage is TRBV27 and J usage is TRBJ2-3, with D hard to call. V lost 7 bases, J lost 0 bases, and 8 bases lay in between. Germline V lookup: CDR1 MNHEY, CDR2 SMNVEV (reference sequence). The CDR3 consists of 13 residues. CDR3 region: CASTATSTDTQYF. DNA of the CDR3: TGTGCCAGCACCGCGACTAGCACAGATACGCAGTATTTT.

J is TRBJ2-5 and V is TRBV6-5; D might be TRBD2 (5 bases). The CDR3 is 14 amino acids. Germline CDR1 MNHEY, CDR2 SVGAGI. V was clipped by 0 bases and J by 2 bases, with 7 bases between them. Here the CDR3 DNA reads TGTGCCAGCAGTTACTCCCCGGGACAAGAGACCCAGTACTTC. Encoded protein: CASSYSPGQETQYF.

In DNA form, the CDR3 reads TGTGCCAGCAGTCGGGACACCTACGAGCAGTACTTC. Translation: CASSRDTYEQYF. V and J are TRBV28 and TRBJ2-7; the D gene is possibly TRBD1 (6 bases). The CDR3 length is 12 residues. V lost 5 bases to trimming and J lost 2 bases, with 7 bases between them. CDR1 and CDR2 (germline): MDHEN, SYDVKM.

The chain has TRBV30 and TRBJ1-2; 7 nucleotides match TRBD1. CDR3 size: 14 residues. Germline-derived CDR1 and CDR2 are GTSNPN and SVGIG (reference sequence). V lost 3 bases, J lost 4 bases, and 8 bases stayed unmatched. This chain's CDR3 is CAWSQGGGGYGYTF. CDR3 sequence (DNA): TGTGCCTGGAGCCAGGGGGGAGGCGGCTATGGCTACACCTTC.

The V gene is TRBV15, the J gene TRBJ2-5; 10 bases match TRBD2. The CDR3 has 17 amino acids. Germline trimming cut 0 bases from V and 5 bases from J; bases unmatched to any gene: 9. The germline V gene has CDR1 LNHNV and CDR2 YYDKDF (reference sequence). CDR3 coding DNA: TGTGCCACCAGCAGAGATTCCCTAGCGGGAGATAGGGAGACCCAGTACTTC. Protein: CATSRDSLAGDRETQYF.

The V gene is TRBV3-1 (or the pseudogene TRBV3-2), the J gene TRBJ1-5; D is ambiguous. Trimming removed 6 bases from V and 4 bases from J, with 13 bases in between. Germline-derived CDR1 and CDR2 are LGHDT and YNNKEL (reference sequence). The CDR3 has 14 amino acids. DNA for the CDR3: TGTGCCAGCAGTCTCGGGTCCATGAATCAGCCCCAGCATTTT. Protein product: CASSLGSMNQPQHF.

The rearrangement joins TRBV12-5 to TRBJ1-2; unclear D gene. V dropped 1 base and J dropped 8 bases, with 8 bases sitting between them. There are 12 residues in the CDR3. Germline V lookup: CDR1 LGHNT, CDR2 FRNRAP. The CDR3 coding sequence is TGTGCTAGTGGTTTGGAATGGCAGGGCTACACCTTC. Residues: CASGLEWQGYTF.

CDR3 bases: TGTGCCAGCAGCCCCGGGACAGGGGGGCAGCCCCAGCATTTT. Translation: CASSPGTGGQPQHF. V and J are TRBV4-2 and TRBJ1-5; 11 bases map to TRBD1. Unmatched junction bases numbered 3, after V lost 4 bases and J lost 7 bases. The CDR3 has 14 residues. Germline V lookup: CDR1 LGHNA, CDR2 YNFKEQ.

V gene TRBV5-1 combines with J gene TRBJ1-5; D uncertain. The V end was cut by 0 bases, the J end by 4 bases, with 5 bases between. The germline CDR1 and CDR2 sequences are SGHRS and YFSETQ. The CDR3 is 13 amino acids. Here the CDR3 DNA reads TGCGCCAGCAGCTTGGGACATAATCAGCCCCAGCATTTT. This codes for CASSLGHNQPQHF.

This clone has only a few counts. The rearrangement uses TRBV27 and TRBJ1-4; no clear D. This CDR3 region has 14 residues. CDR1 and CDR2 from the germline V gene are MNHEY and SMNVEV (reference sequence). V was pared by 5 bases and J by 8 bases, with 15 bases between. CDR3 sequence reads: CASSELAEGEKLFF. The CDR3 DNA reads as TGTGCCAGCAGTGAGCTGGCAGAAGGAGAAAAACTGTTTTTT.

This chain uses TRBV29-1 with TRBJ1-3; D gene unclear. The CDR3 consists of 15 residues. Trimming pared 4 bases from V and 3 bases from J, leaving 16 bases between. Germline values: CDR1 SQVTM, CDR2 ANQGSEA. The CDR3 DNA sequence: TGCAGCGTTGTACCCCTAGGGAACAGTGGAAACACCATATATTTT. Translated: CSVVPLGNSGNTIYF.

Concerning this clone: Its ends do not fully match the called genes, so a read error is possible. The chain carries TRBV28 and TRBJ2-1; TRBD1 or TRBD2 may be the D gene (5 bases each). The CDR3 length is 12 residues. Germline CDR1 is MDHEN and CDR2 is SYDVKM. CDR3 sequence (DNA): TGTGCCAGCAGTTCATCCGGGACCCAGGATATCTTC. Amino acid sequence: CASSSSGTQDIF. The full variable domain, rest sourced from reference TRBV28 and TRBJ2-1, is DVKVTQSSRYLVKRTGEKVFLECVQDMDHENMFWYRQDPGLGLRLIYFSYDVKMKEKGDIPEGYSVSREKKERFSLILESASTNQTSMYLCASSSSGTQDIFGPGTRLTVL.

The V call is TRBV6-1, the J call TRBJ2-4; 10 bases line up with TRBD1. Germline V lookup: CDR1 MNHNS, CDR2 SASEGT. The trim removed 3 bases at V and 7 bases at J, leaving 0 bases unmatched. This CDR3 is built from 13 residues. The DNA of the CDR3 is TGTGCCAGCAGTGAGGACAGGGGGAACATTCAGTACTTC. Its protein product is CASSEDRGNIQYF.

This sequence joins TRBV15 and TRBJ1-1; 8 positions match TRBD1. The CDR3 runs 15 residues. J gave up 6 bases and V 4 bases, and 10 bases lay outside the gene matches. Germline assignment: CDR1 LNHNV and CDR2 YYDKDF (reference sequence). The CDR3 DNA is TGTGCCACCAGCAAAGGACAGGGTGAAGGAGCTGAAGCTTTCTTT. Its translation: CATSKGQGEGAEAFF. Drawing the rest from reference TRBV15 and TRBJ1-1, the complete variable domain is DAMVIQNPRYQVTQFGKPVTLSCSQTLNHNVMYWYQQKSSQAPKLLFHYYDKDFNNEADTPDNFQSRRPNTSFCFLDIRSPGLGDTAMYLCATSKGQGEGAEAFFGQGTRLTVV.

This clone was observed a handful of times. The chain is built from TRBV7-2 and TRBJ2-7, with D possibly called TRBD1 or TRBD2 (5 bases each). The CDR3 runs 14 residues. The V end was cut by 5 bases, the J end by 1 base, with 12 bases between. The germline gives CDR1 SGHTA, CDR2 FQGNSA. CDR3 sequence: CASSPRDQSYEQYF. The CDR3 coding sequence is TGTGCCAGCAGCCCGAGGGACCAGTCCTACGAGCAGTACTTC.

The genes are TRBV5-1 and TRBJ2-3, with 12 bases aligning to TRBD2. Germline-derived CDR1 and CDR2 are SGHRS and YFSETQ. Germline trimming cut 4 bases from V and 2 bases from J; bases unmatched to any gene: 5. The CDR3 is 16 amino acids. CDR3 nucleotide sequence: TGCGCCAGCAGCACGCCTAGCGGGGGGGTCACAGATACGCAGTATTTT. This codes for CASSTPSGGVTDTQYF.

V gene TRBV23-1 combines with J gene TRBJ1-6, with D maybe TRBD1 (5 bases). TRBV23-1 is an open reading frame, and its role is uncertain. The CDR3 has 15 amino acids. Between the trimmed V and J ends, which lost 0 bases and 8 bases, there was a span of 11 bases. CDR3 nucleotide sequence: TGCGCCAGCAGTCAATCGGGGCGGGCTGATTCACCCCTCCACTTT. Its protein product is CASSQSGRADSPLHF.

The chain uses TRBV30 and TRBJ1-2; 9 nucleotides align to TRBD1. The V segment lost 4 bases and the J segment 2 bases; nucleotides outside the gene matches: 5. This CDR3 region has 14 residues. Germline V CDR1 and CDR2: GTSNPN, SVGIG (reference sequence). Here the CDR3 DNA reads TGTGCCTGGAATGGACAGGGGACCAACTATGGCTACACCTTC. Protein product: CAWNGQGTNYGYTF.

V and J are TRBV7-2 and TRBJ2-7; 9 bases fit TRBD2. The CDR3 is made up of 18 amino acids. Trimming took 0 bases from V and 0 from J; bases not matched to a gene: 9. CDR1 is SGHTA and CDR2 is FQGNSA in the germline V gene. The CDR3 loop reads CASSLADNSGGLSYEQYF. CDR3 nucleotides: TGTGCCAGCAGCTTAGCGGATAATAGCGGGGGCCTCTCCTACGAGCAGTACTTC.

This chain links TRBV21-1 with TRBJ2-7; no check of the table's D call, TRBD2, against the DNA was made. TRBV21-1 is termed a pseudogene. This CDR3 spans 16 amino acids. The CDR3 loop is CASSAGAQGYSYEQYF. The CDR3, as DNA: TGTGCCAGCAGCGCGGGGGCGCAGGGGTACTCCTACGAGCAGTACTTC.

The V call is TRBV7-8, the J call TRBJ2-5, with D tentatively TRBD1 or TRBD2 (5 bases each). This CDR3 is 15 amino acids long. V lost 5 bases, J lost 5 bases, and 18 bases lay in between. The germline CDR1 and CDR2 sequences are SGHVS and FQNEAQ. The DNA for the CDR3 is TGTGCCAGCAGCCCGGGGACCCTCCGGGCGGAGACCCAGTACTTC. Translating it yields CASSPGTLRAETQYF.

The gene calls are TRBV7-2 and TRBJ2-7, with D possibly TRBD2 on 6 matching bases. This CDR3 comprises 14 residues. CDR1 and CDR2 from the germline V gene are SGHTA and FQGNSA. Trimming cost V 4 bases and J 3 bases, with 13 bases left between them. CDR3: CASSYGGIDYEQYF. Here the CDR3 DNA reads TGTGCCAGCAGCTACGGGGGTATCGACTACGAGCAGTACTTC. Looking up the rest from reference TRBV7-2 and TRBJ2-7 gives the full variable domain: GAGVSQSPSNKVTEKGKDVELRCDPISGHTALYWYRQSLGQGLEFLIYFQGNSAPDKSGLPSDRFSAERTGGSVSTLTIQRTQQEDSAVYLCASSYGGIDYEQYFGPGTRLTVT.